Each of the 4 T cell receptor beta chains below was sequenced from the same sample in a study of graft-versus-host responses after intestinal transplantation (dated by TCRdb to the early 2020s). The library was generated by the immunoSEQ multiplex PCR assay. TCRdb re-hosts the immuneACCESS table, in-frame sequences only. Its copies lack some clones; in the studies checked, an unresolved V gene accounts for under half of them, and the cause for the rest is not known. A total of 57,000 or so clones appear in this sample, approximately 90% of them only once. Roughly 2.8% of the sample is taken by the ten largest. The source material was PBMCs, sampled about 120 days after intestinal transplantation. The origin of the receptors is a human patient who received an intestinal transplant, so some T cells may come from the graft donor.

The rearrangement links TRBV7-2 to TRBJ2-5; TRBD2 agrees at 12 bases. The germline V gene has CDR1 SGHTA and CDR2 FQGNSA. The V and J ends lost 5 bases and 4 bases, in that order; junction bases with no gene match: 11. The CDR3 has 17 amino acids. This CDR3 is CASSGRLAGDLPETQYF. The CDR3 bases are TGTGCCAGCAGCGGACGACTAGCGGGAGATCTGCCAGAGACCCAGTACTTC.

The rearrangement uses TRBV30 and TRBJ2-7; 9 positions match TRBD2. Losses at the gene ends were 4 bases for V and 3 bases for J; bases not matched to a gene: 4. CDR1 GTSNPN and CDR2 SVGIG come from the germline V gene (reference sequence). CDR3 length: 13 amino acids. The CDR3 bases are TGTGCCTGGACGTTGCGGGGGGGCTACGAGCAGTACTTC. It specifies CAWTLRGGYEQYF.

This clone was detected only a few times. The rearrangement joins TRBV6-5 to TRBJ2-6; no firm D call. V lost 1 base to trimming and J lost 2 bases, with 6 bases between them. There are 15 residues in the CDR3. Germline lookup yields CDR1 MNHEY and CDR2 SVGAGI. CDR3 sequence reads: CASSYWVAGANVLTF. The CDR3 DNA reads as TGTGCCAGCAGTTACTGGGTGGCTGGGGCCAACGTCCTGACTTTC.

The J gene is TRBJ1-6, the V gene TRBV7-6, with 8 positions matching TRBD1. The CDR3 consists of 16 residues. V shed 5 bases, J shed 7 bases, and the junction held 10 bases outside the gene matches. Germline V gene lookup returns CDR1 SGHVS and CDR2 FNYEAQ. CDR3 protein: CASSPRTGLENSPLHF. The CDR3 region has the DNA TGTGCCAGCAGCCCCAGGACAGGGTTGGAGAATTCACCCCTCCACTTT.